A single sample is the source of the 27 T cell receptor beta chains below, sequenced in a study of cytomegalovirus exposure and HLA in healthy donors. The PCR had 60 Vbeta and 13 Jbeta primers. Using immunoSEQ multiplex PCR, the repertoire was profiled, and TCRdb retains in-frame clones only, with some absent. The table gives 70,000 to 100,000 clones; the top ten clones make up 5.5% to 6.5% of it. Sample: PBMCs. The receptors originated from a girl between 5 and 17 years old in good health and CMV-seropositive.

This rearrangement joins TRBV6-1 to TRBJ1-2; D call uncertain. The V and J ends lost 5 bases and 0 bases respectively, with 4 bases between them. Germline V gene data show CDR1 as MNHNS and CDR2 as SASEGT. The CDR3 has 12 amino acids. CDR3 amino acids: CASSPANYGYTF. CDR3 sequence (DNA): TGTGCCAGCAGTCCGGCTAACTATGGCTACACCTTC.

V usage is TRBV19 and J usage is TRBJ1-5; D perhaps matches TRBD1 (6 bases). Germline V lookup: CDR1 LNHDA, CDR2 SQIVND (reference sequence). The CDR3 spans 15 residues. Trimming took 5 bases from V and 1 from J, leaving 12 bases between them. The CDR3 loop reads CASSATQGSNQPQHF. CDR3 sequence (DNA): TGTGCCAGTAGTGCCACTCAGGGGAGCAATCAGCCCCAGCATTTT.

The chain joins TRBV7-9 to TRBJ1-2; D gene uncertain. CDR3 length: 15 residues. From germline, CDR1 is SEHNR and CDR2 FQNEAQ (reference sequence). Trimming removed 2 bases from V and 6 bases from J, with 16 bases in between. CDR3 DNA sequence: TGTGCCAGCAGCTTAACAGCTCTTGAGCCCCATGGCTACACCTTC. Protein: CASSLTALEPHGYTF.

The CDR3 DNA follows: TGTGCCATCAGTGAGAGGGTCGGGGAGCTTCGGGAGCAGTTCTTC. Protein sequence: CAISERVGELREQFF. The gene calls are TRBV10-3 and TRBJ2-1; tentatively, D is TRBD2 (5 bases). The CDR3 contains 15 residues. Per the germline V gene, CDR1 is ENHRY and CDR2 is SYGVKD. The V end lost 2 bases, the J end lost 10 bases, and 18 bases lay between the germline ends.

CDR3 coding DNA: TGTGCCAGCAGTACAGGGACTGGAAACACCATATATTTT. Its protein is CASSTGTGNTIYF. V and J are TRBV2 and TRBJ1-3; weak D call: TRBD1 (6 bases). Per the germline V gene, CDR1 is SNHLY and CDR2 is FYNNEI. The length of the CDR3 is 13 residues. The germline V and J ends were trimmed by 5 bases and 2 bases, with 7 bases remaining between them.

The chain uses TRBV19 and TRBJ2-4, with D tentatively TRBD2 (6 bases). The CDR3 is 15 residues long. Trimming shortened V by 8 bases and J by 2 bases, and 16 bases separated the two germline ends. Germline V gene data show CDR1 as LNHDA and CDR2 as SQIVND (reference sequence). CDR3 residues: CASDLGSLTKNIQYF. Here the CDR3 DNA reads TGTGCCAGTGATCTCGGGAGCCTTACCAAAAACATTCAGTACTTC.

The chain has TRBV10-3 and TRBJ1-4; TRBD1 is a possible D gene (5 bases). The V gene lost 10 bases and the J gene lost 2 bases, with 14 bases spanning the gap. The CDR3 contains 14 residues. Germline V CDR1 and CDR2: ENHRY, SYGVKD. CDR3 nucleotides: TGTGCCAGCGTCCGGCAGGGTACTAATGAAAAACTGTTTTTT. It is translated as CASVRQGTNEKLFF.

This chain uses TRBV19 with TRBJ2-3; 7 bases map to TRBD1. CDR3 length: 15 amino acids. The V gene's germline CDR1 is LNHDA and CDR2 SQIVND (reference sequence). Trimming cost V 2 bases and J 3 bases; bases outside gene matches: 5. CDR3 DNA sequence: TGTGCCAGTAGTATATCGACAGGGAAGACAGATACGCAGTATTTT. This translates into CASSISTGKTDTQYF.

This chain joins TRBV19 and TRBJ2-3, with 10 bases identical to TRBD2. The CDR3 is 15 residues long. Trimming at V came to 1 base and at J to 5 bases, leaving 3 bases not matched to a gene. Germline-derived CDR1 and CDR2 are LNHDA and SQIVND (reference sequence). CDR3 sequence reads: CASSIASGGQDTQYF. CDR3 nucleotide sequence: TGTGCCAGTAGTATAGCTAGCGGGGGACAAGATACGCAGTATTTT.

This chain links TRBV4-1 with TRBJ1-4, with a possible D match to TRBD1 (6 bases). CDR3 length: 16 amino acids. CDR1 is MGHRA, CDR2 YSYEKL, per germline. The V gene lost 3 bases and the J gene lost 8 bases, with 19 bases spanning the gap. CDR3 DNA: TGCGCCAGCAGCCAGGGTTCTACAGGGCTTGGAGAAAAACTGTTTTTT. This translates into CASSQGSTGLGEKLFF.

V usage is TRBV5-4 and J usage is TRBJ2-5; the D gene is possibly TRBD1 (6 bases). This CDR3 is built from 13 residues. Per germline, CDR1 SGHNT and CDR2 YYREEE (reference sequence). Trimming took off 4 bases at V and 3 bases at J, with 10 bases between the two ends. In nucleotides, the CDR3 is TGTGCCAGCAGCGGCACAGGGAAAGAGACCCAGTACTTC. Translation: CASSGTGKETQYF. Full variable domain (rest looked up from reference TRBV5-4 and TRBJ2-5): ETGVTQSPTHLIKTRGQQVTLRCSSQSGHNTVSWYQQALGQGPQFIFQYYREEENGRGNFPPRFSGLQFPNYSSELNVNALELDDSALYLCASSGTGKETQYFGPGTRLLVL.

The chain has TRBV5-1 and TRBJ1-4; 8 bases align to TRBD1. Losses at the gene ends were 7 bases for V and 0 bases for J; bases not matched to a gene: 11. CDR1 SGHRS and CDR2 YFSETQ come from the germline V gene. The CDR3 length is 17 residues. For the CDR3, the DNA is TGCGCCAGCCGCAAAAAGGACAGGGAAGCAACTAATGAAAAACTGTTTTTT. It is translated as CASRKKDREATNEKLFF.

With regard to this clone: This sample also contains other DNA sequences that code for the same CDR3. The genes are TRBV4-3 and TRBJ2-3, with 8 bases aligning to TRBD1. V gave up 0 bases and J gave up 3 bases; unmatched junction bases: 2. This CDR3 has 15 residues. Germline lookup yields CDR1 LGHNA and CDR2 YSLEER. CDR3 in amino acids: CASSQDRQGTDTQYF. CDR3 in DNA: TGCGCCAGCAGCCAAGACAGACAGGGGACAGATACGCAGTATTTT.

The DNA of the CDR3 is TGTGCCAGCAGCTTACAGGAGAACACTGAAGCTTTCTTT. Protein: CASSLQENTEAFF. This sequence joins TRBV7-2 and TRBJ1-1; D gene ambiguous. From germline, CDR1 is SGHTA and CDR2 FQGNSA. The CDR3 loop spans 13 amino acids. V was clipped by 2 bases and J by 1 base, with 5 bases between them.

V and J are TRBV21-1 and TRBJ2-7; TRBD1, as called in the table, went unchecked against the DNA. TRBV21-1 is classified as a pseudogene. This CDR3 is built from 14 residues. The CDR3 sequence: CASSKERTGYEQYV. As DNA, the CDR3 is TGTGCCAGCAGCAAAGAAAGGACAGGCTACGAGCAGTACGTC.

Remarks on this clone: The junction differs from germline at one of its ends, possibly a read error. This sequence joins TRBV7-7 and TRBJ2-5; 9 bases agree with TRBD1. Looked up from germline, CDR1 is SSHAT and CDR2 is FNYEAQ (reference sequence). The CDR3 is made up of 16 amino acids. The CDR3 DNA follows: TGTGCTAGCAGCTTGGGTTCGGGACAGGGTTTCGAGACCCAGTACTTC. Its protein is CASSLGSGQGFETQYF.

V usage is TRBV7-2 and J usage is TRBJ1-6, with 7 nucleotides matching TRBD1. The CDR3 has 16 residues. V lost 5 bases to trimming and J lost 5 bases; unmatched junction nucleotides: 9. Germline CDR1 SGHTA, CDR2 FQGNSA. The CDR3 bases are TGTGCCAGCAGCCGAGACAGGGTATTTCATAATTCACCCCTCCACTTT. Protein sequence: CASSRDRVFHNSPLHF. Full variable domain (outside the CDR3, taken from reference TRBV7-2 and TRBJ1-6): GAGVSQSPSNKVTEKGKDVELRCDPISGHTALYWYRQSLGQGLEFLIYFQGNSAPDKSGLPSDRFSAERTGGSVSTLTIQRTQQEDSAVYLCASSRDRVFHNSPLHFGNGTRLTVT.

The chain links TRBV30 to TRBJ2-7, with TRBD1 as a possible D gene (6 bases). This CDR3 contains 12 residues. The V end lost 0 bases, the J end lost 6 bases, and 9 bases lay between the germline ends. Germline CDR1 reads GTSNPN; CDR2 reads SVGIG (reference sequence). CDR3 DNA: TGTGCCTGGAGTGTAGGCAGGGGCGAGCAGTACGTC. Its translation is CAWSVGRGEQYV.

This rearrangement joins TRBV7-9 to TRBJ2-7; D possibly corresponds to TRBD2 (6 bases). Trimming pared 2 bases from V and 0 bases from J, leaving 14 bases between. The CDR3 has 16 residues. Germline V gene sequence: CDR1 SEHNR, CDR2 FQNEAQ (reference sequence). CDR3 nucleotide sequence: TGTGCCAGCAGCTTATCCCGGCGGGGTGACTCCTACGAGCAGTACTTC. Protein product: CASSLSRRGDSYEQYF.

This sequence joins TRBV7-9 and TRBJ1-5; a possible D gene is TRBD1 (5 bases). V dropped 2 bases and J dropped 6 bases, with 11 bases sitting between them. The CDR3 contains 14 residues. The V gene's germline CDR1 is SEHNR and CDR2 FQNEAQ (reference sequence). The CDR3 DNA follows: TGTGCCAGCAGCTTATCTGGCGGGGGTCAGCCCCAGCATTTT. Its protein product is CASSLSGGGQPQHF.

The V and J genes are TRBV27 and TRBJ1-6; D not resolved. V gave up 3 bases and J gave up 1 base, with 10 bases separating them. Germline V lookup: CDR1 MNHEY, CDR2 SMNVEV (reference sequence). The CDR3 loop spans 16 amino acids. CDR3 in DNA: TGTGCCAGCAGTTTTTTTACTGATTCCTATAATTCACCCCTCCACTTT. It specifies CASSFFTDSYNSPLHF.

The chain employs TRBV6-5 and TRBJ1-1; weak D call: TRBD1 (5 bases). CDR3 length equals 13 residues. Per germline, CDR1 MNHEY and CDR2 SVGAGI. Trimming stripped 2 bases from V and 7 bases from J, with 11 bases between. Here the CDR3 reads CASSYGGVREAFF. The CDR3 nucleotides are TGTGCCAGCAGTTACGGAGGGGTACGTGAAGCTTTCTTT.

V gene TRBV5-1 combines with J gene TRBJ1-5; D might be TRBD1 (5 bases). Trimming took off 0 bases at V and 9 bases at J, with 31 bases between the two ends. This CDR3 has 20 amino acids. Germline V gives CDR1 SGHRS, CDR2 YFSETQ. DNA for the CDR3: TGCGCCAGCAGCTTGGCCCTCCTTTGGGGGAGGTTTGTTTTGGGGCGGCCCCAGCATTTT. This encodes CASSLALLWGRFVLGRPQHF.

The CDR3 loop is CASSRILAGGQETQYF. The CDR3 nucleotides are TGTGCCAGCAGTCGAATTCTAGCGGGGGGGCAAGAGACCCAGTACTTC. This chain connects TRBV28 to TRBJ2-5, with 12 positions matching TRBD2. Germline CDR1 reads MDHEN; CDR2 reads SYDVKM. Trimming at V came to 5 bases and at J to 2 bases, leaving 6 bases not matched to a gene. This CDR3 is built from 16 residues.

The DNA for the CDR3 is TGTGCCAGCAGCTTGGATCTCACTGAAGCTTTCTTT. Amino acid sequence: CASSLDLTEAFF. The rearrangement uses TRBV5-4 and TRBJ1-1; no clear D. V lost 0 bases and J 4 bases, leaving 4 bases between the germline ends. Germline V gene sequence: CDR1 SGHNT, CDR2 YYREEE (reference sequence). CDR3 length equals 12 residues.

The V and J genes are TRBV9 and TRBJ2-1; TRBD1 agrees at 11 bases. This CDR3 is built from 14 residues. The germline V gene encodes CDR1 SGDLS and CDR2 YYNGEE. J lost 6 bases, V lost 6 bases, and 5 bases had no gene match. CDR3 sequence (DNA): TGTGCCAGCACCCCGGGGACAGGGGGCAATGAGCAGTTCTTC. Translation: CASTPGTGGNEQFF.

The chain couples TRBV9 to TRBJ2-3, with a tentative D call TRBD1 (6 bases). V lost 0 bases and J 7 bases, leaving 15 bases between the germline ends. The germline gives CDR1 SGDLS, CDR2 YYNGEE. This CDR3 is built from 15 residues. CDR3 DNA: TGTGCCAGCAGCGTAGCGCAGGGGCCCTTGTATACGCAGTATTTT. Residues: CASSVAQGPLYTQYF.